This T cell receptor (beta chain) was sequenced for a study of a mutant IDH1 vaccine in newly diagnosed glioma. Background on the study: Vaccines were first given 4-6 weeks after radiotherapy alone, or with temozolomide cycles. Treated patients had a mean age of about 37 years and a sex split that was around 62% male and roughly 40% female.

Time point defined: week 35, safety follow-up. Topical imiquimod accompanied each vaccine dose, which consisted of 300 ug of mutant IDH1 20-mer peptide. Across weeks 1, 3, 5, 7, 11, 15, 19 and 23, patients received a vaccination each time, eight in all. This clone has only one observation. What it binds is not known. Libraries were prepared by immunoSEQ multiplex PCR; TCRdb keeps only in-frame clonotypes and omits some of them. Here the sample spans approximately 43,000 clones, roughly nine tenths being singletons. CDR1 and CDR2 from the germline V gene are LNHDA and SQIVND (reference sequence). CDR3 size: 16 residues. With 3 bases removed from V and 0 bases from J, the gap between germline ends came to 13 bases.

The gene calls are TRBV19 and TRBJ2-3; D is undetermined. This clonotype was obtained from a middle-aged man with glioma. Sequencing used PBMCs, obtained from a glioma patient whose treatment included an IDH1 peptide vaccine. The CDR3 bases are TGTGCCAGTAGTATTGCCACCTTTTCGAGCACAGATACGCAGTATTTT. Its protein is CASSIATFSSTDTQYF.